Presented here are 14 T cell receptor beta chains from one specimen sequenced in a study of blood T cell repertoires in COVID-19. The table came from immunoSEQ multiplex PCR; TCRdb's copy has only in-frame clones and leaves some out. Of under 200,000 clones listed, approximately 86% were seen once; the top ten hold around 8.2%. The material sequenced was peripheral blood. These receptors were taken from a man in his fifties or sixties with acute or convalescent COVID-19.

The V gene is TRBV5-1, the J gene TRBJ1-4, with 9 bases aligning to TRBD1. Germline V lookup: CDR1 SGHRS, CDR2 YFSETQ. The length of the CDR3 is 15 residues. The V gene end was trimmed by 4 bases and the J gene end by 8 bases; junction bases not matched to a gene: 9. CDR3 in amino acids: CASSLGGQGGEKLFF. CDR3 DNA sequence: TGCGCCAGCAGCCTTGGGGGACAGGGTGGCGAAAAACTGTTTTTT.

The chain links TRBV7-9 to TRBJ1-4; 8 nucleotides line up with TRBD1. Unmatched junction bases numbered 3, after V lost 3 bases and J lost 0 bases. The germline gives CDR1 SEHNR, CDR2 FQNEAQ (reference sequence). CDR3 length: 16 residues. As DNA, the CDR3 is TGTGCCAGCAGCTTGGGACAGGCTGCAACTAATGAAAAACTGTTTTTT. The encoded protein is CASSLGQAATNEKLFF.

There are a few counts of this clone. J is TRBJ1-5 and V is TRBV16; D not resolved. The CDR3 has 13 residues. Germline V gene lookup returns CDR1 KGHSY and CDR2 FQNENV. Trimming took off 2 bases at V and 7 bases at J, with 9 bases between the two ends. The CDR3: CASSQGGYQPQHF. For the CDR3, the DNA is TGTGCCAGCAGCCAAGGAGGGTACCAGCCCCAGCATTTT.

The V and J genes are TRBV28 and TRBJ2-3, with 9 bases aligning to TRBD2. Trimming at V came to 6 bases and at J to 2 bases, leaving 3 bases not matched to a gene. The germline CDR1 and CDR2 sequences are MDHEN and SYDVKM. CDR3 length: 14 residues. The CDR3 nucleotides read TGTGCCAGCAGGGCGGGAGGGTTCACAGATACGCAGTATTTT. Translating it yields CASRAGGFTDTQYF.

The chain joins TRBV6-5 to TRBJ1-6, with 10 nucleotides matching TRBD1. The V gene end was trimmed by 3 bases and the J gene end by 9 bases; junction bases not matched to a gene: 2. The germline gives CDR1 MNHEY, CDR2 SVGAGI. This CDR3 region has 14 residues. CDR3 DNA: TGTGCCAGCAGTTATAGGGACAGGGGTTCACCCCTCCACTTT. Translating gives CASSYRDRGSPLHF.

This clone was counted between two and nine times. The DNA of the CDR3 is TGTGCCAGCAGCCAGGTCGGGGGATGGAACTATGGCTACACCTTC. This encodes CASSQVGGWNYGYTF. The V and J genes are TRBV14 and TRBJ1-2; TRBD1 might be the D (5 bases). The CDR3 extends over 15 amino acids. Trimming shortened V by 3 bases and J by 2 bases, and 13 bases separated the two germline ends. In germline, CDR1 is SGHDN, CDR2 FVKESK.

The chain carries TRBV5-1 and TRBJ2-2; perhaps TRBD2 as D (6 bases). The CDR3 is 15 amino acids. Trimming stripped 0 bases from V and 3 bases from J, with 9 bases between. Per germline, CDR1 SGHRS and CDR2 YFSETQ. The CDR3 DNA follows: TGCGCCAGCAGCTTGGAACTAGCAGACACCGGGGAGCTGTTTTTT. Residues: CASSLELADTGELFF.

This chain links TRBV6-1 with TRBJ1-5; 9 bases map to TRBD1. V trimming: 0 bases; J trimming: 11 bases; junction bases outside the gene matches: 8. The CDR3 length is 15 residues. In germline, CDR1 is MNHNS, CDR2 SASEGT. The CDR3 loop reads CASSEAGTGTSAQHF. CDR3 coding DNA: TGTGCCAGCAGTGAAGCCGGGACAGGGACGTCGGCCCAGCATTTT.

The chain is built from TRBV7-8 and TRBJ1-2; D is uncertain. V was shortened by 0 bases and J by 0 bases, with 11 bases between the two germline ends. Germline-derived CDR1 and CDR2 are SGHVS and FQNEAQ. The CDR3 consists of 16 residues. CDR3 in DNA: TGTGCCAGCAGCTTAGCGCGAACCGAAACTAACTATGGCTACACCTTC. Its translation is CASSLARTETNYGYTF.

The rearrangement uses TRBV10-2 and TRBJ1-5, with 7 bases that match TRBD1. V shed 2 bases, J shed 9 bases, and the junction held 7 bases outside the gene matches. The CDR3 is 14 residues long. CDR1 and CDR2 from the germline V gene are WSHSY and SAAADI. The CDR3: CASSEGGGPRPQHF. The CDR3 DNA reads TGCGCCAGCAGTGAGGGAGGGGGCCCCAGGCCCCAGCATTTT.

This rearrangement joins TRBV5-1 to TRBJ2-2; D is perhaps TRBD1 (5 bases). Germline CDR1 SGHRS, CDR2 YFSETQ. The CDR3 has 15 residues. Between the trimmed V and J ends, which lost 4 bases and 0 bases, there was a span of 10 bases. The CDR3, as DNA: TGCGCCAGCAGCGTTGACAGACCGAACACCGGGGAGCTGTTTTTT. Amino acid sequence: CASSVDRPNTGELFF.

With regard to this clone: The germline gene is not matched at one end of the junction; a read error may be the cause. The chain combines TRBV7-9 with TRBJ2-2; D gene ambiguous. CDR3 length equals 12 residues. Germline lookup yields CDR1 SEHNR and CDR2 FQNEAQ (reference sequence). In DNA, the CDR3 is TGTGCCAGCAACTTATTTATCGGGGAGCTGTTTTTT. Translation: CASNLFIGELFF.

The chain combines TRBV5-4 with TRBJ2-7; a possible D gene is TRBD1 (5 bases). Trimming took 4 bases from V and 0 from J, leaving 14 bases between them. CDR1 and CDR2 (germline): SGHNT, YYREEE (reference sequence). CDR3 length: 15 amino acids. CDR3 in DNA: TGTGCCAGCAGCCCGGACCAGGGAAGCTCCTACGAGCAGTACTTC. Its translation is CASSPDQGSSYEQYF.

The chain uses TRBV3-1 (or the pseudogene TRBV3-2) and TRBJ2-7; the D is unclear. The CDR3 is 12 amino acids. The ends were cut back, 1 base at V and 3 bases at J, with 4 bases in the middle. The germline V gene has CDR1 LGHDT and CDR2 YNNKEL (reference sequence). The CDR3 reads CASSQAVYEQYF. The DNA for the CDR3 is TGTGCCAGCAGCCAAGCCGTCTACGAGCAGTACTTC.